This entry lists 9 T cell receptor beta chains sequenced from one sample in a study of identical twins. TCRdb analysed the 5' RACE reads with MiXCR anew, one entry per CDR3 protein. The sample lists 500,000 or so distinct CDR3 sequences, about 13% occurring once. These records were also assigned to another study, of yellow fever vaccine responses in identical twins.

The source material was CD4+ T cells sorted from blood. The receptors derive from a woman younger than 35 in good health.

The table lists this clonotype with a few counts. The chain uses TRBV10-3 and TRBJ2-2, with 7 bases identical to TRBD1. With 8 bases clipped from V and 7 bases from J, the junction kept 4 bases outside the gene matches. CDR3 length: 12 residues. Germline values: CDR1 ENHRY, CDR2 SYGVKD. CDR3 in DNA: TGTGCCATCGGTCAGGGGGACGGGGAGCTGTTTTTT. It encodes CAIGQGDGELFF.

The chain has TRBV7-3 and TRBJ1-3; no reliable D call. The germline V gene encodes CDR1 SGHTA and CDR2 FQGTGA. The V end lost 5 bases, the J end lost 2 bases, and 10 bases lay between the germline ends. The CDR3 is made up of 14 amino acids. This CDR3 reads CASSIYEAGNTIYF. The DNA of the CDR3 is TGTGCCAGCAGCATATACGAGGCTGGAAACACCATATATTTT. Combining the CDR3 with reference TRBV7-3 and TRBJ1-3 gives the whole variable domain GAGVSQTPSNKVTEKGKYVELRCDPISGHTALYWYRQSLGQGPEFLIYFQGTGAADDSGLPNDRFFAVRPEGSVSTLKIQRTERGDSAVYLCASSIYEAGNTIYFGEGSWLTVV.

The chain is built from TRBV18 and TRBJ1-1, with a weak D call TRBD1 (5 bases). The CDR3 consists of 15 residues. The germline V and J ends were trimmed by 1 base and 3 bases, with 12 bases remaining between them. The germline V gene encodes CDR1 KGHSH and CDR2 LQKENI. CDR3 bases: TGTGCCAGCTCACCACTCGAGACAGAATACACTGAAGCTTTCTTT. The encoded protein is CASSPLETEYTEAFF.

This clonotype was detected a few times. The rearrangement links TRBV28 to TRBJ2-7; D is perhaps TRBD1 or TRBD2 (5 bases each). The V gene's germline CDR1 is MDHEN and CDR2 SYDVKM. This CDR3 has 14 amino acids. Trimming stripped 6 bases from V and 6 bases from J, with 18 bases between. The CDR3 here is CASSTHGTAREQYF. The CDR3 DNA reads TGTGCCAGCAGCACACACGGGACCGCGCGCGAGCAGTACTTC. The whole variable domain, filled in from reference TRBV28 and TRBJ2-7, reads DVKVTQSSRYLVKRTGEKVFLECVQDMDHENMFWYRQDPGLGLRLIYFSYDVKMKEKGDIPEGYSVSREKKERFSLILESASTNQTSMYLCASSTHGTAREQYFGPGTRLTVT.

This clonotype occurred many times. For the CDR3, the DNA is TGTGCCAGCAGACCTACGGACAGGTTTGACAATGAGCAGTTCTTC. It encodes CASRPTDRFDNEQFF. The chain uses TRBV12-3 or TRBV12-4 and TRBJ2-1; 7 nucleotides align to TRBD1. V gave up 6 bases and J gave up 5 bases; unmatched junction bases: 10. The CDR3 is 15 amino acids.

The rearrangement uses TRBV6-2 or TRBV6-3 and TRBJ2-7; 7 bases align to TRBD1. The CDR3 runs to 14 residues. Germline CDR1 MNHEY, CDR2 SVGEGT. The trim removed 6 bases at V and 4 bases at J, leaving 9 bases unmatched. CDR3 DNA: TGTGCCAGCAGCCGCTGGACAGGAGATTACGAGCAGTACTTC. Protein sequence: CASSRWTGDYEQYF.

The genes are TRBV5-6 and TRBJ2-2; D possibly corresponds to TRBD2 (5 bases). Germline V gene lookup returns CDR1 SGHDT and CDR2 YYEEEE. Trimming took off 4 bases at V and 5 bases at J, with 15 bases between the two ends. This CDR3 contains 15 residues. Here the CDR3 reads CASSPGIRETGELFF. The CDR3 DNA sequence: TGTGCCAGCAGCCCCGGGATCCGAGAAACCGGGGAGCTGTTTTTT.

A few counts support this clonotype. This sequence joins TRBV12-3 or TRBV12-4 and TRBJ2-1; 8 nucleotides align to TRBD2. The CDR3 loop spans 15 amino acids. Unmatched junction bases numbered 7, after V lost 7 bases and J lost 2 bases. The CDR3 nucleotides are TGTGCCAGCACCAACGGGGGGGGGGCCTACAATGAGCAGTTCTTC. Protein sequence: CASTNGGGAYNEQFF.

The sample holds a few counts of this clonotype. The CDR3 DNA reads TGCAGTGCTAGAGATGGAGGGGGGCCGTACGAGCAGTACTTC. As protein: CSARDGGGPYEQYF. This rearrangement joins TRBV20-1 to TRBJ2-7, with D possibly being TRBD1 or TRBD2 (6 bases each). Germline V CDR1 and CDR2: DFQATT, SNEGSKA (reference sequence). The V end was cut by 0 bases, the J end by 4 bases, with 13 bases between. The CDR3 contains 14 residues.